The T cell receptor (beta chain) under discussion was sequenced for a study of a mutant IDH1 vaccine in newly diagnosed glioma. Overall study: Initiation of the vaccine course occurred 4-6 weeks after radiotherapy alone, or alongside temozolomide cycles. Of treated patients, around 60% were men and roughly 38% women, averaging 40.4 years. Patients arrived already treated with radiotherapy, temozolomide, or both, most having had both.

About this clone: Its antigen is not identified.

Time point denoted: week 23, last vaccination. The investigators gave 300 ug of mutant IDH1 20-mer peptide in each vaccine dose, together with topical imiquimod. Sequenced by immunoSEQ multiplex PCR; TCRdb stores in-frame clones only, minus some. Of around 55,000 clones detected, around 80% appear once; the ten largest clones hold approximately 6.2%. This receptor was obtained from a man aged 40-49 years with glioma. The material was PBMCs, obtained from a glioma patient whose treatment included an IDH1 peptide vaccine.

The CDR3, as DNA: TGTGCCAGCAGCCCCTTAGTCAGGGTTCGGACTGAAGCTTTCTTT. This codes for CASSPLVRVRTEAFF. This chain uses TRBV7-8 with TRBJ1-1, with D perhaps TRBD1 (5 bases). V was cut by 5 bases and J by 5 bases, with 18 bases left in between. The CDR3 is 15 amino acids. Germline CDR1 is SGHVS and CDR2 is FQNEAQ.